This passage covers 20 T cell receptor beta chains from one sample sequenced in a study of blood T cell repertoires in COVID-19 (dated by TCRdb to about 2020). The library relied on the immunoSEQ multiplex PCR assay. The immuneACCESS repertoire file appears here via TCRdb, limited to in-frame rearrangements. These files lack a portion of the clones; in checked studies, under half of the deficit traces to unresolved V genes, and the cause of the others is not known. This sample is represented by about 190,000 clones; about 89% of them were singletons. The ten most abundant clones make up 5.5% to 7.5% of the sample. The sequencing sample was made of peripheral blood. The origin of the receptors is a middle-aged man with acute or convalescent COVID-19.

The rearrangement joins TRBV7-2 to TRBJ2-5, with D tentatively TRBD1 (6 bases). Germline-derived CDR1 and CDR2 are SGHTA and FQGNSA. Trimming pared 0 bases from V and 3 bases from J, leaving 11 bases between. There are 15 residues in the CDR3. CDR3 in DNA: TGTGCCAGCAGCTTAGCGCCAGGGGCGGAAGAGACCCAGTACTTC. It specifies CASSLAPGAEETQYF. The full variable domain, its missing parts supplied by reference TRBV7-2 and TRBJ2-5, is GAGVSQSPSNKVTEKGKDVELRCDPISGHTALYWYRQSLGQGLEFLIYFQGNSAPDKSGLPSDRFSAERTGGSVSTLTIQRTQQEDSAVYLCASSLAPGAEETQYFGPGTRLLVL.

The genes are TRBV7-9 and TRBJ1-1; 7 bases line up with TRBD1. This CDR3 comprises 15 residues. The germline gives CDR1 SEHNR, CDR2 FQNEAQ (reference sequence). J was trimmed by 0 bases and V by 2 bases; bases with no gene match: 3. The chain's CDR3 is CASSLSGQMNTEAFF. The CDR3 DNA follows: TGTGCCAGCAGCTTATCGGGACAGATGAACACTGAAGCTTTCTTT.

The chain combines TRBV6-5 with TRBJ2-7; TRBD2 matches at 11 bases. The CDR3 contains 15 residues. The V segment lost 4 bases and the J segment 1 base; nucleotides outside the gene matches: 3. From germline, CDR1 is MNHEY and CDR2 SVGAGI. The CDR3 region is CASSSGTSGSYEQYF. The CDR3, as DNA: TGTGCCAGCAGTTCCGGGACTAGCGGTTCCTACGAGCAGTACTTC.

CDR3 sequence reads: CASSSLGAGLTDTQYF. DNA for the CDR3: TGTGCCAGCAGCTCCCTCGGAGCGGGGCTAACAGATACGCAGTATTTT. The chain recombines TRBV28 with TRBJ2-3; 7 bases line up with TRBD2. This CDR3 region has 16 residues. J gave up 3 bases and V 6 bases, and 12 bases lay outside the gene matches. Germline lookup yields CDR1 MDHEN and CDR2 SYDVKM.

Of note for this clone: Other DNA sequences in the sample encode the same CDR3. This chain uses TRBV6-5 with TRBJ1-5; tentative D call: TRBD1 (6 bases). V lost 3 bases to trimming and J lost 0 bases, with 12 bases between them. Germline CDR1 and CDR2: MNHEY and SVGAGI. This CDR3 is 16 amino acids long. CDR3 amino acids: CASSYGGGNSNQPQHF. The CDR3 region has the DNA TGTGCCAGCAGTTATGGGGGGGGCAATAGCAATCAGCCCCAGCATTTT.

The chain is built from TRBV2 and TRBJ2-7, with D maybe TRBD2 (5 bases). V was trimmed by 6 bases and J by 4 bases, leaving 13 bases between them. The CDR3 totals 13 residues. Germline-derived CDR1 and CDR2 are SNHLY and FYNNEI. The CDR3 is CASRDGLAYEQYF. DNA for the CDR3: TGTGCCAGCAGAGACGGACTCGCTTACGAGCAGTACTTC.

About this clone itself: In the same sample, other DNA sequences code for this CDR3. CDR3 DNA: TGTGCCAGCAGCCTACAGGGAAACACTGAAGCTTTCTTT. This encodes CASSLQGNTEAFF. This rearrangement joins TRBV7-9 to TRBJ1-1, with D perhaps TRBD1 (6 bases). The CDR3 extends over 13 amino acids. Trimming stripped 5 bases from V and 2 bases from J, with 9 bases between. CDR1 and CDR2 (germline): SEHNR, FQNEAQ (reference sequence).

V usage is TRBV6-2 or TRBV6-3 and J usage is TRBJ2-2; 8 positions agree with TRBD1. The CDR3 contains 14 residues. J gave up 6 bases and V 6 bases, and 6 bases lay outside the gene matches. Looked up from germline, CDR1 is MNHEY and CDR2 is SVGEGT. Written as DNA, the CDR3 is TGTGCCAGCAGCCCCCAGGGGGCCGCCGGGGAGCTGTTTTTT. Translated: CASSPQGAAGELFF.

This clone was recorded many times. The chain is built from TRBV6-5 and TRBJ1-5; 8 bases fit TRBD1. This CDR3 has 15 residues. Germline V gene lookup returns CDR1 MNHEY and CDR2 SVGAGI. The J segment lost 2 bases and the V segment lost 7 bases, leaving 7 bases of the junction unmatched. The CDR3: CASNTGGWGNQPQHF. The CDR3 DNA sequence: TGTGCCAGCAATACAGGGGGTTGGGGCAATCAGCCCCAGCATTTT.

This clone has only a few counts. V gene TRBV2 combines with J gene TRBJ2-2; 8 bases fit TRBD2. The CDR3 is 14 residues long. Germline V lookup: CDR1 SNHLY, CDR2 FYNNEI. The J segment lost 5 bases and the V segment lost 6 bases, leaving 5 bases of the junction unmatched. The CDR3 loop reads CASRSGGGTGELFF. The CDR3 DNA reads as TGTGCCAGCAGGAGCGGGGGCGGGACCGGGGAGCTGTTTTTT.

This clone showed up just once. The rearrangement joins TRBV6-5 to TRBJ2-7; TRBD2 matches at 9 bases. CDR1 and CDR2 from the germline V gene are MNHEY and SVGAGI. The CDR3 covers 16 residues. V lost 4 bases, J lost 0 bases, and 7 bases stayed unmatched. CDR3 in amino acids: CASSSNLAGVSYEQYF. The DNA for the CDR3 is TGTGCCAGCAGTTCAAACTTAGCGGGGGTCTCCTACGAGCAGTACTTC.

The chain recombines TRBV19 with TRBJ1-2; possibly TRBD1 for D (5 bases). CDR1 and CDR2 (germline): LNHDA, SQIVND (reference sequence). Trimming left V 7 bases short and J 3 bases short, with 15 bases between. This CDR3 region has 14 residues. CDR3 DNA: TGTGCCAGTAAAGCATCAGGGCGAGACTATGGCTACACCTTC. It encodes CASKASGRDYGYTF.

This clone has a single count. V usage is TRBV21-1 and J usage is TRBJ2-7; TRBD1 is the table's D call and was not checked against the DNA. TRBV21-1 constitutes a pseudogene. CDR3 size: 16 residues. The CDR3 DNA reads TGTGCCAGCAGCCGTCTGGACAGGCCTTGCTCCTACGAGCAGTACTTC. Translated: CASSRLDRPCSYEQYF.

The V gene is TRBV28, the J gene TRBJ2-3; maybe TRBD2 (5 bases). The germline gives CDR1 MDHEN, CDR2 SYDVKM. CDR3 size: 15 residues. Deletions cut 11 bases from V and 0 bases from J, with 18 bases between. CDR3 region: CAVVGLPGSTDTQYF. In DNA form, the CDR3 reads TGTGCCGTCGTGGGCCTACCGGGGAGCACAGATACGCAGTATTTT.

This sequence joins TRBV5-1 and TRBJ1-1; 8 bases align to TRBD1. The CDR3 is 13 amino acids. With 4 bases clipped from V and 3 bases from J, the junction kept 2 bases outside the gene matches. CDR1 and CDR2 (germline): SGHRS, YFSETQ. Here the CDR3 DNA reads TGCGCCAGCAGCCAGGACAGGGACACTGAAGCTTTCTTT. This sequence encodes CASSQDRDTEAFF.

This chain links TRBV10-2 with TRBJ1-1; 10 bases agree with TRBD1. The CDR3 sequence is 13 residues long. CDR1 is WSHSY and CDR2 is SAAADI in the germline V gene. Unmatched junction bases numbered 4, after V lost 9 bases and J lost 3 bases. This chain's CDR3 is CASDRGRDTEAFF. Here the CDR3 DNA reads TGCGCCAGTGACAGGGGGCGGGACACTGAAGCTTTCTTT.

The chain couples TRBV9 to TRBJ2-3, with 8 bases aligning to TRBD1. The CDR3 has 14 amino acids. Losses at the gene ends were 3 bases for V and 4 bases for J; bases not matched to a gene: 4. Germline CDR1 and CDR2: SGDLS and YYNGEE. The CDR3 coding sequence is TGTGCCAGCAGCGCCGGACAGGGACCAGATACGCAGTATTTT. Protein sequence: CASSAGQGPDTQYF. Together with reference TRBV9 and TRBJ2-3, the CDR3 gives the full variable domain: DSGVTQTPKHLITATGQRVTLRCSPRSGDLSVYWYQQSLDQGLQFLIQYYNGEERAKGNILERFSAQQFPDLHSELNLSSLELGDSALYFCASSAGQGPDTQYFGPGTRLTVL.

The rearrangement links TRBV4-1 to TRBJ2-7, with TRBD1 matching 7 bases. Germline trimming cut 3 bases from V and 0 bases from J; bases unmatched to any gene: 8. Germline V lookup: CDR1 MGHRA, CDR2 YSYEKL. The length of the CDR3 is 16 residues. Written as DNA, the CDR3 is TGCGCCAGCAGCCACCAGACAGGGCTGAGCTCCTACGAGCAGTACTTC. Its protein product is CASSHQTGLSSYEQYF.

This clone was observed once. The chain links TRBV5-1 to TRBJ1-3, with D maybe TRBD1 (6 bases). The CDR3 consists of 16 residues. Trimming pared 4 bases from V and 4 bases from J, leaving 18 bases between. Germline lookup yields CDR1 SGHRS and CDR2 YFSETQ. The chain's CDR3 is CASSPRPGEYGNTIYF. The DNA for the CDR3 is TGCGCCAGCAGCCCACGCCCAGGGGAGTACGGAAACACCATATATTTT.

The chain employs TRBV7-9 and TRBJ2-7, with TRBD2 matching 11 bases. The CDR3 contains 15 residues. Germline values: CDR1 SEHNR, CDR2 FQNEAQ (reference sequence). Losses at the gene ends were 1 base for V and 4 bases for J; bases not matched to a gene: 3. The CDR3 DNA reads as TGTGCCAGCAGCTTAGGGACTAGCGGGTCATACGAGCAGTACTTC. Translation: CASSLGTSGSYEQYF. The complete variable domain, with remaining parts taken from reference TRBV7-9 and TRBJ2-7, reads DTGVSQNPRHKITKRGQNVTFRCDPISEHNRLYWYRQTLGQGPEFLTYFQNEAQLEKSRLLSDRFSAERPKGSFSTLEIQRTEQGDSAMYLCASSLGTSGSYEQYFGPGTRLTVT.